One and the same sample provided the 26 T cell receptor beta chains below, sequenced in a study of technical replicates of blood from a handful of donors (dated by TCRdb to 2016 to 2017). Library creation used the immunoSEQ multiplex PCR assay. This immuneACCESS table, as held by TCRdb, lists in-frame sequences with V and J called but not all clones. Of the missing ones, under half trace to an unresolved V gene in checked studies; the others have no known cause. This sample lists approximately 93,000 clones; around 94% were detected once. Jointly, the top ten make up roughly 0.28% of the sample. The sequenced sample was T cells isolated from PBMCs. These receptors originate from a human donor in good health.

The rearrangement uses TRBV9 and TRBJ2-7; D not resolved. V lost 2 bases and J 6 bases, leaving 21 bases between the germline ends. CDR3 length: 16 residues. Germline CDR1 SGDLS, CDR2 YYNGEE. CDR3: CASSVAPTFLNSEQYF. CDR3 sequence (DNA): TGTGCCAGCAGCGTTGCTCCCACCTTCCTCAACTCCGAGCAGTACTTC.

V and J are TRBV5-1 and TRBJ2-7; D might be TRBD1 (5 bases). V was pared by 3 bases and J by 3 bases, with 10 bases between. Germline loops: CDR1 SGHRS, CDR2 YFSETQ. There are 13 residues in the CDR3. The chain's CDR3 is CASSSRQGYEQYF. The CDR3 nucleotides are TGCGCCAGCAGCTCGAGGCAGGGCTACGAGCAGTACTTC.

The chain couples TRBV5-4 to TRBJ1-6; TRBD1 might be the D (5 bases). V was shortened by 1 base and J by 0 bases, with 8 bases between the two germline ends. Germline CDR1 is SGHNT and CDR2 is YYREEE (reference sequence). This CDR3 region has 16 residues. The CDR3 DNA follows: TGTGCCAGCAGCTTGAGGGGAAACTCCTATAATTCACCCCTCCACTTT. Its translation is CASSLRGNSYNSPLHF.

This rearrangement joins TRBV30 to TRBJ1-3; D is unresolved. V gave up 8 bases and J gave up 0 bases, with 17 bases separating them. CDR1 GTSNPN and CDR2 SVGIG come from the germline V gene (reference sequence). The CDR3 length is 15 residues. As DNA, the CDR3 is TGTGCCCAAACCGGGTCCTTAATCTCTGGAAACACCATATATTTT. Translated: CAQTGSLISGNTIYF.

V usage is TRBV6-5 and J usage is TRBJ1-3; D remains ambiguous. CDR1 and CDR2 from the germline V gene are MNHEY and SVGAGI. This CDR3 is built from 13 residues. V gave up 7 bases and J gave up 0 bases, with 7 bases separating them. The CDR3 spells CASIADSGNTIYF. DNA of the CDR3: TGTGCCAGCATAGCTGACTCTGGAAACACCATATATTTT.

This clone was seen only once. The gene calls are TRBV5-1 and TRBJ1-2, with TRBD1 matching over 8 bases. Germline trimming cut 4 bases from V and 3 bases from J; bases unmatched to any gene: 8. The germline gives CDR1 SGHRS, CDR2 YFSETQ. The CDR3 consists of 15 residues. CDR3 sequence reads: CASSPGQGRDYGYTF. Written as DNA, the CDR3 is TGCGCCAGCAGCCCAGGACAGGGCAGGGACTATGGCTACACCTTC.

The chain is built from TRBV30 and TRBJ2-5, with a possible D match to TRBD2 (5 bases). Trimming took off 1 base at V and 3 bases at J, with 6 bases between the two ends. Germline lookup yields CDR1 GTSNPN and CDR2 SVGIG (reference sequence). The CDR3 runs 12 residues. CDR3 nucleotides: TGTGCCTGGAGTGGAGGGAAAGAGACCCAGTACTTC. It encodes CAWSGGKETQYF.

This clone was picked up one time. The genes are TRBV7-9 and TRBJ2-1; no clear D. The CDR3 is 13 amino acids. V dropped 4 bases and J dropped 8 bases, with 12 bases sitting between them. CDR1 and CDR2 (germline): SEHNR, FQNEAQ (reference sequence). CDR3 protein: CASSSEAWDEQFF. The CDR3 bases are TGTGCCAGCAGCTCAGAAGCGTGGGATGAGCAGTTCTTC.

This chain uses TRBV6-5 with TRBJ2-3, with 11 bases identical to TRBD2. V lost 4 bases to trimming and J lost 3 bases; unmatched junction nucleotides: 3. CDR1 MNHEY and CDR2 SVGAGI come from the germline V gene. This CDR3 contains 15 residues. The CDR3 reads CASSFSGGGTDTQYF. The DNA for the CDR3 is TGTGCCAGCAGTTTTAGCGGGGGGGGAACAGATACGCAGTATTTT.

CDR3: CASTQAGLDEKLFF. CDR3 DNA sequence: TGTGCCAGCACCCAGGCAGGGTTAGATGAAAAACTGTTTTTT. The rearrangement links TRBV2 to TRBJ1-4; D is possibly TRBD1 (5 bases). V was trimmed by 7 bases and J by 6 bases, leaving 15 bases between them. Germline CDR1 SNHLY, CDR2 FYNNEI. The CDR3 consists of 14 residues.

The chain employs TRBV21-1 and TRBJ2-7; the table's D call, TRBD1, has no DNA check behind it. TRBV21-1 is a pseudogene locus. The CDR3 is 15 amino acids. The CDR3 region has the DNA TGTGCCAGCAGCAAAGCCGGGACAGGGGGCCACGAGCAGTACTTC. As protein: CASSKAGTGGHEQYF.

The chain couples TRBV6-6 to TRBJ2-2, with 9 positions matching TRBD1. The germline CDR1 and CDR2 sequences are MNHNY and SVGAGI (reference sequence). The CDR3 length is 15 residues. The J segment lost 5 bases and the V segment lost 3 bases, leaving 4 bases of the junction unmatched. The DNA for the CDR3 is TGTGCCAGCAGTTATACAGGGGGCGAGACCGGGGAGCTGTTTTTT. Its protein product is CASSYTGGETGELFF.

V gene TRBV4-1 combines with J gene TRBJ1-1, with D possibly being TRBD1 (5 bases). There are 15 residues in the CDR3. Trimming left V 0 bases short and J 4 bases short, with 12 bases between. Germline values: CDR1 MGHRA, CDR2 YSYEKL. The CDR3 nucleotides read TGCGCCAGCAGCCAAGATGGTCAGGGATCCACTGAAGCTTTCTTT. It is translated as CASSQDGQGSTEAFF.

This sequence joins TRBV7-6 and TRBJ2-1; 12 bases map to TRBD1. The V gene end was trimmed by 3 bases and the J gene end by 7 bases; junction bases not matched to a gene: 4. The CDR3 runs 15 residues. Germline lookup yields CDR1 SGHVS and CDR2 FNYEAQ. The CDR3, as DNA: TGTGCCAGCAGCTTGGGGACAGGGGGCTGGAATGAGCAGTTCTTC. It encodes CASSLGTGGWNEQFF.

This chain links TRBV19 with TRBJ1-1, with D hard to call. Germline V gives CDR1 LNHDA, CDR2 SQIVND (reference sequence). V was trimmed by 6 bases and J by 0 bases, leaving 11 bases between them. The CDR3 contains 14 residues. CDR3 loop: CASRGGAMNTEAFF. The CDR3 nucleotides are TGTGCCAGTAGAGGAGGAGCAATGAACACTGAAGCTTTCTTT.

The chain couples TRBV6-5 to TRBJ2-2; a weak D match, TRBD2 (5 bases). The CDR3 has 14 residues. Germline V gene data show CDR1 as MNHEY and CDR2 as SVGAGI. The V end was cut by 0 bases, the J end by 7 bases, with 9 bases between. The CDR3: CASSYSVGNGELFF. CDR3 nucleotides: TGTGCCAGCAGTTACTCTGTCGGGAACGGGGAGCTGTTTTTT.

As DNA, the CDR3 is TGTGCCAGCTCCGCACCGGGACACCAGCGCGAGACCCAGTACTTC. Translated, it gives CASSAPGHQRETQYF. The chain has TRBV6-1 and TRBJ2-5, with TRBD1 as a possible D gene (6 bases). The CDR3 runs 15 residues. Germline-derived CDR1 and CDR2 are MNHNS and SASEGT. V was clipped by 8 bases and J by 5 bases, with 21 bases between them.

This clone was recorded once. The chain is built from TRBV19 and TRBJ2-7, with 7 bases fitting TRBD2. CDR3 size: 14 residues. CDR1 and CDR2 (germline): LNHDA, SQIVND (reference sequence). V lost 3 bases, J lost 7 bases, and 9 bases stayed unmatched. The CDR3: CASSISREYGEQYF. The CDR3 nucleotides read TGTGCCAGTAGTATTTCGCGGGAGTACGGGGAGCAGTACTTC.

The chain uses TRBV9 and TRBJ1-4; 12 positions match TRBD1. CDR3 length: 14 residues. Germline trimming cut 2 bases from V and 7 bases from J; bases unmatched to any gene: 0. Germline CDR1 and CDR2: SGDLS and YYNGEE. The CDR3 nucleotides are TGTGCCAGCAGCGTGGGACAGGGGGCTGAAAAACTGTTTTTT. Protein product: CASSVGQGAEKLFF.

This rearrangement joins TRBV9 to TRBJ1-6; D gene ambiguous. CDR1 and CDR2 (germline): SGDLS, YYNGEE. Trimming pared 2 bases from V and 0 bases from J, leaving 9 bases between. The CDR3 has 16 residues. This CDR3 is CASSVLQSSYNSPLHF. Here the CDR3 DNA reads TGTGCCAGCAGCGTTCTACAGAGCTCCTATAATTCACCCCTCCACTTT.

This chain connects TRBV7-8 to TRBJ1-5; 7 positions agree with TRBD1. The CDR3 has 16 amino acids. The germline V gene has CDR1 SGHVS and CDR2 FQNEAQ. V trimming: 3 bases; J trimming: 4 bases; junction bases outside the gene matches: 9. CDR3 nucleotide sequence: TGTGCCAGCAGCTTGACCAGGACAGGCCTGAATCAGCCCCAGCATTTT. Translation: CASSLTRTGLNQPQHF.

V and J are TRBV7-2 and TRBJ2-1; D not certain. The V gene's germline CDR1 is SGHTA and CDR2 FQGNSA. The CDR3 runs 15 residues. Trimming cost V 7 bases and J 0 bases, with 13 bases left between them. In nucleotides, the CDR3 is TGTGCCAGCACCCCTTACTGGAGCTCCTACAATGAGCAGTTCTTC. Its translation: CASTPYWSSYNEQFF.

J is TRBJ1-1 and V is TRBV5-1; 7 nucleotides align to TRBD1. V was pared by 4 bases and J by 5 bases, with 8 bases of the junction left unmatched. CDR1 is SGHRS and CDR2 is YFSETQ in the germline V gene. CDR3 length: 14 amino acids. Written as DNA, the CDR3 is TGCGCCAGCAGCGCATACGGGACAGCGACTGAAGCTTTCTTT. It specifies CASSAYGTATEAFF.

The rearrangement joins TRBV7-6 to TRBJ2-7, with D perhaps matching TRBD2 (6 bases). CDR3 length: 13 amino acids. CDR1 SGHVS and CDR2 FNYEAQ come from the germline V gene. V lost 1 base to trimming and J lost 5 bases, with 9 bases between them. The CDR3 sequence: CASSLVPGDEQYF. In nucleotides, the CDR3 is TGTGCCAGCAGCTTAGTCCCGGGGGACGAGCAGTACTTC.

This rearrangement joins TRBV28 to TRBJ2-2; TRBD2 matches 13 bases. There are 14 residues in the CDR3. Germline CDR1 is MDHEN and CDR2 is SYDVKM. The V and J ends lost 8 bases and 9 bases, in that order; junction bases with no gene match: 6. This CDR3 is CASGTSGGARELFF. The CDR3 nucleotides are TGTGCCAGCGGTACTAGCGGGGGGGCCCGGGAGCTGTTTTTT.

V is TRBV27 and J is TRBJ2-2; D remains unclear. Per the germline V gene, CDR1 is MNHEY and CDR2 is SMNVEV (reference sequence). This CDR3 is built from 14 residues. V was cut by 4 bases and J by 4 bases, with 10 bases left in between. The CDR3 sequence is CASSSGPVTGELFF. The DNA of the CDR3 is TGTGCCAGCAGTTCAGGTCCTGTCACCGGGGAGCTGTTTTTT.